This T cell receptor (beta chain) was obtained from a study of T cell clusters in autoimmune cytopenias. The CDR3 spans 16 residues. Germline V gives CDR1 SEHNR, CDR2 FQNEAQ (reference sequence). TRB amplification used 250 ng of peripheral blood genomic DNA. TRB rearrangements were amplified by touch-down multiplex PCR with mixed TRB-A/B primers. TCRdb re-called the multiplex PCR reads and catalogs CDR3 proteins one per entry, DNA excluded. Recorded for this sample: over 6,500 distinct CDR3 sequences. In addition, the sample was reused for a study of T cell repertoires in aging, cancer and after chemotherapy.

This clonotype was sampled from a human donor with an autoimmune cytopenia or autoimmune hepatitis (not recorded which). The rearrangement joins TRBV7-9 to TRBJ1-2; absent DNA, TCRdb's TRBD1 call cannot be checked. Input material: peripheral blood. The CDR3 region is CASSWGTGTGDYGYTF.